These T cell receptor beta chains were read from a single sample in a study of blood T cell repertoires in COVID-19. Some clones are missing from TCRdb's copy, which holds only in-frame ones; the method was immunoSEQ multiplex PCR. The table lists 100,000 to 150,000 clones, more than 70% of them singletons, with more than 1.2% in the top ten. Sequenced sample: peripheral blood. These receptors were obtained from a man in his sixties with acute or convalescent COVID-19. Both conserved end residues are part of each CDR3. Each record gives: clone size, J gene, V gene, CDR3 protein. Size values are once, few and many counts, or a class for expanded clones, and some rows have none.

size: once; J: TRBJ2-3; V: TRBV5-6; CDR3: CASSLRGDLTDTQYF
size: once; J: TRBJ2-7; V: TRBV19; CDR3: CASSPGTTYEQYF
size: -; J: TRBJ2-7; V: TRBV7-3; CDR3: CASSPDRNYEQYF
size: -; J: TRBJ2-2; V: TRBV4-2; CDR3: CASSQDPGLDTGELFF
size: -; J: TRBJ2-6; V: TRBV9; CDR3: CASSVQGSGANVLTF
size: -; J: TRBJ2-2; V: TRBV7-9; CDR3: CASSPRGGLFGGELFF
size: -; J: TRBJ1-5; V: TRBV27; CDR3: CASSFAGGNQPQHF
size: once; J: TRBJ1-1; V: TRBV5-4; CDR3: CASSLQGGTEAFF
size: -; J: TRBJ2-5; V: TRBV24-1; CDR3: CATSRGGSQETQYF
size: -; J: TRBJ2-6; V: TRBV27; CDR3: CASSSTSSGANVLTF
size: -; J: TRBJ2-5; V: TRBV5-1; CDR3: CASSLQAGWETQYF
size: -; J: TRBJ2-3; V: TRBV6-1; CDR3: CASSEQDLKVDTQYF
size: -; J: TRBJ2-7; V: TRBV3-1/TRBV3-2; CDR3: CASSPGGLAIYEQYF
size: -; J: TRBJ2-1; V: TRBV18; CDR3: CASSPGTSFNEQFF
size: once; J: TRBJ2-2; V: TRBV28; CDR3: CASTPPNTRAGPRTGELFF
size: -; J: TRBJ1-2; V: TRBV7-8; CDR3: CASSLAEGAKINYGYTF
size: once; J: TRBJ2-2; V: TRBV7-7; CDR3: CASSLGAGDTGELFF
size: -; J: TRBJ1-5; V: TRBV4-1; CDR3: CASSQDWQGPYQPQHF
size: -; J: TRBJ2-7; V: TRBV5-1; CDR3: CASSQETSGRNYEQYF
size: -; J: TRBJ2-3; V: TRBV19; CDR3: CASSMGGVGLAGAVGSADTQYF
size: -; J: TRBJ2-5; V: TRBV4-2; CDR3: CASSQEASGDWETQYF
size: -; J: TRBJ2-7; V: TRBV7-3; CDR3: CASSPGLQFNEQYF
size: -; J: TRBJ2-2; V: TRBV27; CDR3: CASSFQTGNTGELFF
size: few; J: TRBJ1-2; V: TRBV30; CDR3: CASSTGINYGYTF
size: -; J: TRBJ2-7; V: TRBV6-4; CDR3: CASSDQGDSYEQYF
size: -; J: TRBJ2-5; V: TRBV19; CDR3: CATSHSGGGAPQETQYF
size: -; J: TRBJ1-1; V: TRBV14; CDR3: CASSRRQGYGTEAFF
size: -; J: TRBJ1-2; V: TRBV19; CDR3: CASSIDPAGYYGYTF
size: few; J: TRBJ1-1; V: TRBV6-5; CDR3: CASSYTGGTEAFF
size: -; J: TRBJ2-2; V: TRBV7-8; CDR3: CASSSLREYTTGELFF
size: -; J: TRBJ2-1; V: TRBV9; CDR3: CASTESGTTNNEQFF
size: -; J: TRBJ2-3; V: TRBV11-2; CDR3: CASSRSYTQYF
size: -; J: TRBJ2-2; V: TRBV9; CDR3: CASSQRTGESTGELFF
size: -; J: TRBJ2-7; V: TRBV5-6; CDR3: CASSFSMDRDLSSEQYF
size: -; J: TRBJ1-1; V: TRBV24-1; CDR3: CATSDRPGHLGGAFF
size: -; J: TRBJ1-2; V: TRBV5-5; CDR3: CASSLGQGNVYGYTF
size: -; J: TRBJ1-2; V: TRBV5-4; CDR3: CASSLEGGIYGYTF
size: few; J: TRBJ2-3; V: TRBV5-4; CDR3: CASSFDRGPDTQYF
size: -; J: TRBJ2-1; V: TRBV11-1; CDR3: CASSLSEREMVEQFF